This record concerns one T cell receptor beta chain sequence. Germline values: CDR1 SGHTA, CDR2 FQGTGA. CDR3 length equals 13 residues. Trimming removed 3 bases from V and 5 bases from J, with 10 bases in between. Original data processing: Reference gene primer amplification yielded estimated nucleated cell counts. Clones were sequenced by immunoSEQ multiplex PCR, and TCRdb holds only the in-frame ones, with some missing. The V and J calls and clone size were taken over from that table, and D and trimming were inferred from the DNA. The profile shows about 250,000 clones, 70% to 90% of them singletons. The source of the sample is a study of blood T cell repertoires in COVID-19. Study information: COVID-19 samples from acute and convalescent phases originated in the United States, Italy and Spain. Nucleic acid was either cDNA or gDNA, and it came from T cells, B-cell-depleted T cells, or PBMCs.

Material: peripheral blood. The receptor was isolated from a woman under 40 with active or convalescent COVID-19. J is TRBJ2-5 and V is TRBV7-3; possible D gene TRBD1, 5 bases. The CDR3: CASSFKGSETQYF. In DNA, the CDR3 is TGTGCCAGCAGCTTTAAGGGGTCCGAGACCCAGTACTTC.